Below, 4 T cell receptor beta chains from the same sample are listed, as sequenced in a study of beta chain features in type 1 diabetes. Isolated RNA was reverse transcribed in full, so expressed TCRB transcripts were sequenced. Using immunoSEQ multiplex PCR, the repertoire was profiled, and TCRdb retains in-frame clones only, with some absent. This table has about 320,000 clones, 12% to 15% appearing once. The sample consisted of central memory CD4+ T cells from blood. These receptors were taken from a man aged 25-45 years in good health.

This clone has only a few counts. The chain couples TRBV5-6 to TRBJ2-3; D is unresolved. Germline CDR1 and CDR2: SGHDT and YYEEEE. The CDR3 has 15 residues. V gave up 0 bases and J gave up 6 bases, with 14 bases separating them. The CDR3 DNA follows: TGTGCCAGCAGCTTGGTTGGCCGGCTATCGGATACGCAGTATTTT. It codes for CASSLVGRLSDTQYF.

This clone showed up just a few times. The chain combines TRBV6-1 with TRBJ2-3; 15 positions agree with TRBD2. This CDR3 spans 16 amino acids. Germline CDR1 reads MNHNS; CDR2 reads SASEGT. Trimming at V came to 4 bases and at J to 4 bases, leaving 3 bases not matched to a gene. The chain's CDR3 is CASSGTSGGVSDTQYF. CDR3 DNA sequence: TGTGCCAGCAGTGGGACTAGCGGGGGGGTATCAGATACGCAGTATTTT.

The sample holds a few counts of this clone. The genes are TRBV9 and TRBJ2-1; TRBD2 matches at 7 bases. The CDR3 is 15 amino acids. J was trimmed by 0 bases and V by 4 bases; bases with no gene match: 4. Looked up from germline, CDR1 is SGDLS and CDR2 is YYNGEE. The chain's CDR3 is CASSIGGSSYNEQFF. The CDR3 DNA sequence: TGTGCCAGCAGCATCGGGGGGAGCTCCTACAATGAGCAGTTCTTC.

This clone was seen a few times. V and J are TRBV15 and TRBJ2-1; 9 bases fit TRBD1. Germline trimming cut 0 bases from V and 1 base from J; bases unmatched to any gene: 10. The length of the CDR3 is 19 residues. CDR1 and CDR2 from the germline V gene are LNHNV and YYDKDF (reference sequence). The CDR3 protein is CATSRDYGSGTGSYNEQFF. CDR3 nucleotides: TGTGCCACCAGCAGAGACTACGGCTCCGGGACAGGGTCCTACAATGAGCAGTTCTTC.